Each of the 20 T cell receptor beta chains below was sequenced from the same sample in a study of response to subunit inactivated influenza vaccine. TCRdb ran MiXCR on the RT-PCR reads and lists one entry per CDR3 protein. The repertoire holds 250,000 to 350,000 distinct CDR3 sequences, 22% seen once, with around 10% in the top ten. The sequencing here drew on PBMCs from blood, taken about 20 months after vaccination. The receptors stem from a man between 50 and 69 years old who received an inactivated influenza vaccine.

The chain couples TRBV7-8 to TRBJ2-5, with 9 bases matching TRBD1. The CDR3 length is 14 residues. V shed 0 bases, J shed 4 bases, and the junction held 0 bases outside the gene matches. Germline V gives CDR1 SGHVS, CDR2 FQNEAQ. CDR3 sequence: CASSLADRGETQYF. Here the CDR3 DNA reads TGTGCCAGCAGCTTAGCGGACAGGGGAGAGACCCAGTACTTC.

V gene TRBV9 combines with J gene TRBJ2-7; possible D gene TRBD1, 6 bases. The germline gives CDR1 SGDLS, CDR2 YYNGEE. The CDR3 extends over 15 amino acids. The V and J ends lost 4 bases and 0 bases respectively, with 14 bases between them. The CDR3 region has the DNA TGTGCCAGCAGCCCCACCGGGACAACCTCCTACGAGCAGTACTTC. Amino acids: CASSPTGTTSYEQYF.

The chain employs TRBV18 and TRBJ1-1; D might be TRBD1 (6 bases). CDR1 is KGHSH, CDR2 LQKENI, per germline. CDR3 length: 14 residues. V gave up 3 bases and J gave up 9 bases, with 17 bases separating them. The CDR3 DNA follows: TGTGCCAGCTCACCGTCAGGGGCCGTCGAAAAAGCTTTCTTT. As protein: CASSPSGAVEKAFF.

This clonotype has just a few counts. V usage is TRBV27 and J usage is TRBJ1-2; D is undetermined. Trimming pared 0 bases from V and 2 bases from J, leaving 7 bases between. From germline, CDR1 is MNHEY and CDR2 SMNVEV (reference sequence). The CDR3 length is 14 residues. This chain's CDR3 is CASSLSVLNYGYTF. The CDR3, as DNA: TGTGCCAGCAGTTTATCAGTCTTGAACTATGGCTACACCTTC.

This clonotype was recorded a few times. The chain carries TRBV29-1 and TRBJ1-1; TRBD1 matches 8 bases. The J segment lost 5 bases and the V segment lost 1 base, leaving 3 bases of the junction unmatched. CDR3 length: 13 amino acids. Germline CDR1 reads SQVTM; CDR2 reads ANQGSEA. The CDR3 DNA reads TGCAGCGTTGAAGCTAGACAGGGGACTGAAGCTTTCTTT. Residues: CSVEARQGTEAFF. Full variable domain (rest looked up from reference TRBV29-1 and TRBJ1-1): SAVISQKPSRDICQRGTSLTIQCQVDSQVTMMFWYRQQPGQSLTLIATANQGSEATYESGFVIDKFPISRPNLTFSTLTVSNMSPEDSSIYLCSVEARQGTEAFFGQGTRLTVV.

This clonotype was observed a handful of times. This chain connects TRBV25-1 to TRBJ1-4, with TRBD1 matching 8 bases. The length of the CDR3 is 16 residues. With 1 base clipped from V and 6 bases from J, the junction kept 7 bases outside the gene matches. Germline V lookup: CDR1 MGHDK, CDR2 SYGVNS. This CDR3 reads CASSEWTGNRHEKLFF. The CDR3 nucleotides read TGTGCCAGCAGTGAATGGACAGGGAATCGGCATGAAAAACTGTTTTTT.

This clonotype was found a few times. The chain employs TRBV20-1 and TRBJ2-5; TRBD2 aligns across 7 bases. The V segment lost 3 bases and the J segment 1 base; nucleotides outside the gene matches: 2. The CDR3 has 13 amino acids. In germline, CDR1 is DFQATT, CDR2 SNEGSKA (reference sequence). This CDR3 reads CSARRGGQETQYF. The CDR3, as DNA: TGCAGTGCTAGGCGCGGGGGCCAAGAGACCCAGTACTTC.

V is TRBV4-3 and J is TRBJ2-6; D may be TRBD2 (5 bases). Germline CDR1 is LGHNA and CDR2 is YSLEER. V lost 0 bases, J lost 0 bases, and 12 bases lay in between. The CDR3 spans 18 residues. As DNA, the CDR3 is TGCGCCAGCAGCCAAGAAGGTGGACTGCCCTCTGGGGCCAACGTCCTGACTTTC. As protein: CASSQEGGLPSGANVLTF.

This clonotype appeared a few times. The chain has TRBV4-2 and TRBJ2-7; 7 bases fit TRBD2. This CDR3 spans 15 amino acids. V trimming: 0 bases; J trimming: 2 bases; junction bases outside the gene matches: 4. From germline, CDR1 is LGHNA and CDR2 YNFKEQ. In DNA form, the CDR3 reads TGTGCCAGCAGCCAAGAGGCTAGCGGCGCCTACGAGCAGTACTTC. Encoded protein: CASSQEASGAYEQYF.

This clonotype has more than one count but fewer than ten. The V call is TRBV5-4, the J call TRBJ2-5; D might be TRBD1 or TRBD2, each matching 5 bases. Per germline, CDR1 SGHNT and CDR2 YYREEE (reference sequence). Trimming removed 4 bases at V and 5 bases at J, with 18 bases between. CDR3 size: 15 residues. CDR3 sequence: CASSKERGDPETQYF. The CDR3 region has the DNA TGTGCCAGCAGCAAAGAGAGGGGTGACCCGGAGACCCAGTACTTC.

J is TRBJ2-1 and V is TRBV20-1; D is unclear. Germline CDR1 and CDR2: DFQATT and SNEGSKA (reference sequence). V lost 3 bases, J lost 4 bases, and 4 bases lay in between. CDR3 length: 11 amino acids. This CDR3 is CSASPYNEQFF. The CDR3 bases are TGCAGTGCTAGTCCTTACAATGAGCAGTTCTTC.

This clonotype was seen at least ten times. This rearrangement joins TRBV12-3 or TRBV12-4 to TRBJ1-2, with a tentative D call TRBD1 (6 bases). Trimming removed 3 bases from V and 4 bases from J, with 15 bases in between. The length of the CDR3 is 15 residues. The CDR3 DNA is TGTGCCAGCAGTTTGGGGCAGGGGTCGGCCTATGGCTACACCTTC. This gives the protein CASSLGQGSAYGYTF.

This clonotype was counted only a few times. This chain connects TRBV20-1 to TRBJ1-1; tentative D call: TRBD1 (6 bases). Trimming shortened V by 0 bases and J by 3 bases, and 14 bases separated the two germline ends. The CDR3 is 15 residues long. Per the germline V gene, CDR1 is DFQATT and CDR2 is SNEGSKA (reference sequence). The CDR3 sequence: CSARDPTGWDTEAFF. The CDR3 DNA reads TGCAGTGCTAGAGACCCGACAGGTTGGGACACTGAAGCTTTCTTT.

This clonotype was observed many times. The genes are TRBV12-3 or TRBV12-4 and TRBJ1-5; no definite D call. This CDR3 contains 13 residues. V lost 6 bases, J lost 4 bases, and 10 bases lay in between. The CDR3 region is CASSQSGNQPQHF. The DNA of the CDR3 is TGTGCCAGCAGCCAGAGTGGTAATCAGCCCCAGCATTTT.

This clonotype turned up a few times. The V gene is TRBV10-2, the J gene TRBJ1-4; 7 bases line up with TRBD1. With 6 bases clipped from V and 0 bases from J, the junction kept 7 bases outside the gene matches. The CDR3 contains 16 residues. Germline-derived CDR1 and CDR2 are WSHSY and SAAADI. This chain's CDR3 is CASREGALPTNEKLFF. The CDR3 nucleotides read TGCGCCAGCAGGGAGGGGGCACTACCAACTAATGAAAAACTGTTTTTT.

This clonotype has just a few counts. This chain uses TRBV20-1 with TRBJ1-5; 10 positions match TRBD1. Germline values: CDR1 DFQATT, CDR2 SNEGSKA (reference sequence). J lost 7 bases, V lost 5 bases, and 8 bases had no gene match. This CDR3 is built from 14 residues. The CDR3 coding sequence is TGCAGTGCTCACCGACAGGGGGCATCCCAGCCCCAGCATTTT. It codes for CSAHRQGASQPQHF.

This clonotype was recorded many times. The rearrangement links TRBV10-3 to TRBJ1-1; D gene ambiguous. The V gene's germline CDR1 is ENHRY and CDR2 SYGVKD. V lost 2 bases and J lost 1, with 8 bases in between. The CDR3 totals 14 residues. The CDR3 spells CAISEDRGNTEAFF. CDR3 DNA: TGTGCCATCAGTGAGGACCGAGGGAACACTGAAGCTTTCTTT.

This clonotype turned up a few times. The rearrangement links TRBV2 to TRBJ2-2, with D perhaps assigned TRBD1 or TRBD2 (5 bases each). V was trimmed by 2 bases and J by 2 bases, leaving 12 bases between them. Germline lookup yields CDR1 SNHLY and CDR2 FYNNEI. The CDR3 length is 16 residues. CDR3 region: CASSETGTKNTGELFF. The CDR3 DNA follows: TGTGCCAGCAGTGAAACCGGGACGAAAAACACCGGGGAGCTGTTTTTT.

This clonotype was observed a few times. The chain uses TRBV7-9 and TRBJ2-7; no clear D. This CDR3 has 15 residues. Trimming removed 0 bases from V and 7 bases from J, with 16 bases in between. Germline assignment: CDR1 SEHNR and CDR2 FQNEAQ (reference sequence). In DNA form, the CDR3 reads TGTGCCAGCAGCTTAGCCCAAGGCGGTCTAGGTGAGCAGTACTTC. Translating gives CASSLAQGGLGEQYF.

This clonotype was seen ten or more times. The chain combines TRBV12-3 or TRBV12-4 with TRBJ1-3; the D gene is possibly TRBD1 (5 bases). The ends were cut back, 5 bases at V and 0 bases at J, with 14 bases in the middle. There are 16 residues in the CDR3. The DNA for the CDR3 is TGTGCCAGCAGTCCCGGGACCCTAGTCTCTGGAAACACCATATATTTT. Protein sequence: CASSPGTLVSGNTIYF.